This T cell receptor beta chain derives from a study of monozygotic twins with inflammatory bowel disease. Study findings and constraints: Healthy co-twins had higher TCRbeta inverse Simpson diversity than their IBD twins.

TCRdb re-analyzed the 5' RACE reads; it lists each CDR3 protein once, without DNA. The table gives fewer than 350,000 distinct CDR3 sequences; the top ten clones make up approximately 2% of it. As to this clonotype: Its antigen is undetermined.

The TCR originated in a human donor with ulcerative colitis or Crohn's disease, or a healthy co-twin of an affected twin (not recorded which). Sequenced: blood.

The CDR3 spells CASSLEAQGGIEAFF. V usage is TRBV5-5 and J usage is TRBJ1-1; the TCRdb D gene call, TRBD1, has no DNA to confirm it. The germline gives CDR1 SGHKS, CDR2 YYEKEE (reference sequence). The CDR3 is 15 amino acids.